This T cell receptor (beta chain) was obtained from a study of spatial heterogeneity in lung cancer. Findings of the study overall: Ubiquitous and regional expanded TCR counts tracked ubiquitous and regional nonsynonymous mutations, respectively. Within tumors, counts of expanded alpha and beta TCRs tracked tumor mutation counts.

This clonotype showed up many times. Its antigen is undetermined. Little can be read into the size of this beta chain, an off-target read in a library designed for alpha chains. There are 15 residues in the CDR3. Trimming took 5 bases from V and 5 from J, leaving 20 bases between them. Germline CDR1 DFQATT, CDR2 SNEGSKA (reference sequence). Time point: sample taken at primary tumor resection. Unique molecular identifiers tagged every individual TCR cDNA molecule. Using its own MiXCR run on the 5' RACE reads, TCRdb lists one record per CDR3 protein. There are roughly 10,000 distinct CDR3 sequences in the sample; roughly 12% occur only once, and over 9.5% lies in the top ten.

Sequences were derived from lung tumor tissue, sampled at surgery. This rearrangement joins TRBV20-1 to TRBJ2-3; D is perhaps TRBD2 (6 bases). This clonotype was obtained from a male donor with early-stage non-small cell lung cancer. CDR3 nucleotide sequence: TGCAGTGCTCCCCTCCGGGGGACTTCTGGAGATACGCAGTATTTT. Amino acids: CSAPLRGTSGDTQYF.